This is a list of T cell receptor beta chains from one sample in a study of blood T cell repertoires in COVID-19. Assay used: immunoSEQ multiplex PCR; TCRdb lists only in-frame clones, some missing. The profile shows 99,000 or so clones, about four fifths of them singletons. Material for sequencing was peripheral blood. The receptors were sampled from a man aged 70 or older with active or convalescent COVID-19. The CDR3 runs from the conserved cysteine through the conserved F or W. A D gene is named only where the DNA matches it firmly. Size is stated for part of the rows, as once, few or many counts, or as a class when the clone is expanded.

TGTGCCAGCAGTGAAGGACAGATCTACGAGCAGTACTTC	CASSEGQIYEQYF	.	.	TRBV2	TRBJ2-7
TGCGCCAGCAGCGACAGGACAGCCCAGGGTGAAAAACTGTTTTTT	CASSDRTAQGEKLFF	.	few	TRBV5-1	TRBJ1-4
TGTGCCAGCAGCCAACAGGGTGTCATGAACACTGAAGCTTTCTTT	CASSQQGVMNTEAFF	.	.	TRBV27	TRBJ1-1
TGTGCCAGCAGTCCACTCGGGGTAGGGACTGGCTCCTACGAGCAGTACTTC	CASSPLGVGTGSYEQYF	.	.	TRBV7-6	TRBJ2-7
TGTGCCAGCAGGGAACAGGGGTGGGCAACTAATGAAAAACTGTTTTTT	CASREQGWATNEKLFF	TRBD1	.	TRBV28	TRBJ1-4
TGTGCCAGCTCACCGGGGGGATCTGGAAACACCATATATTTT	CASSPGGSGNTIYF	.	.	TRBV18	TRBJ1-3
TGTGCAAGTCGCTTAGCGTTCTCTTTGGCCGCAAAGGGCTACACCTTC	CASRLAFSLAAKGYTF	.	.	TRBV12-2	TRBJ1-2
TGTGCCAGCAGCTTTGGACAGAACTACGAGCAGTACTTC	CASSFGQNYEQYF	.	.	TRBV5-5	TRBJ2-7
TGTGCCAGCAGCCGGACAGGGGGCACAGATACGCAGTATTTT	CASSRTGGTDTQYF	TRBD1	.	TRBV5-8	TRBJ2-3
TGTGCCAGCAGCCCGGGACAGGGGGTTTTTGGGAAATACGAGCAGTACTTC	CASSPGQGVFGKYEQYF	TRBD1	.	TRBV5-4	TRBJ2-7
TGTGCCAGCAGCCAAGATTTAAGCCCACGGTCTGAAAAACTGTTTTTT	CASSQDLSPRSEKLFF	.	.	TRBV3-1/TRBV3-2	TRBJ1-4
TGTGCCACGGGAACACAGGGGGCTCCGGAGACCCAGTACTTC	CATGTQGAPETQYF	TRBD1	.	TRBV10-3	TRBJ2-5
TGTGCCAGCTCACCACAGCGCGATGATGGGCCCCAGCATTTT	CASSPQRDDGPQHF	.	.	TRBV18	TRBJ1-5
TGTGCCAGCAGTTCGACAGGGGGAAGCTCCTACGAGCAGTACTTC	CASSSTGGSSYEQYF	TRBD1	.	TRBV6-2/TRBV6-3	TRBJ2-7
TGTGCCAGCAGCCCGTGGGGACAGGGCTTACTCGGTGGCTACACCTTC	CASSPWGQGLLGGYTF	TRBD1	.	TRBV3-1/TRBV3-2	TRBJ1-2
TGTGCCAGCTCAATCGGGAGCTCTGAAGCTTTCTTT	CASSIGSSEAFF	.	few	TRBV2	TRBJ1-1
TGTGCCACCAGCCACCGGGACAGCACTTCGAGAGGTACAGGAGAGACCCAGTACTTC	CATSHRDSTSRGTGETQYF	TRBD1	.	TRBV24-1	TRBJ2-5
TGTGCCATCAGTGATTCCGAGGATAGCAATCAGCCCCAGCATTTT	CAISDSEDSNQPQHF	.	once	TRBV10-3	TRBJ1-5
TGTGCCACCAGTGACCCCCGGACTAGCGGGGGGAATTACAATGAGCAGTTCTTC	CATSDPRTSGGNYNEQFF	TRBD2	.	TRBV24-1	TRBJ2-1
TGTGCCAGCAGTGAAGGTTCCGGGGGTCACGAGCAGTACTTC	CASSEGSGGHEQYF	.	.	TRBV2	TRBJ2-7
TGTGCCAGCAGCTCTACCGACAGGGGGCTTGGTGGCTACACCTTC	CASSSTDRGLGGYTF	TRBD1	.	TRBV5-6	TRBJ1-2
TGTGCCAGCAGCCAAGAAACGACTAAGAACTACGAGCAGTACTTC	CASSQETTKNYEQYF	.	.	TRBV3-1/TRBV3-2	TRBJ2-7
TGTGCCAGCAGCTCCTTTAACAGGGGGCGTCGGGACGAAAAACTGTTTTTT	CASSSFNRGRRDEKLFF	TRBD1	.	TRBV7-4	TRBJ1-4
TGTGCCAGCAGTTACGGACAGGTGAACACTGAAGCTTTCTTT	CASSYGQVNTEAFF	TRBD1	.	TRBV6-5	TRBJ1-1
TGTGCCATCAGAATAGCGGGGGGCTACGAGCAGTACTTC	CAIRIAGGYEQYF	TRBD2	.	TRBV10-3	TRBJ2-7
TGTGCCAGCAGCACAACAGGCTACTCCCGCTCTGGGGCCAACGTCCTGACTTTC	CASSTTGYSRSGANVLTF	.	.	TRBV4-2	TRBJ2-6
TGTGCCAGTACCTCAACAGGGGCCCTCAATCAGCCCCAGCATTTT	CASTSTGALNQPQHF	TRBD1	.	TRBV19	TRBJ1-5
TGTGCCAGCAGTTTTTATTCGCCCGGTTTCAAACGCTCCTACAATGAGCAGTTCTTC	CASSFYSPGFKRSYNEQFF	.	.	TRBV28	TRBJ2-1
TGTGCCAGCAGCAAAGAAGGCAGGGGGCCTCTCACCGGGGAGCTGTTTTTT	CASSKEGRGPLTGELFF	.	.	TRBV21-1	TRBJ2-2
TGTGCCAGCAGCGAAATACAGGGGGCCGGTGAAGCTTTCTTT	CASSEIQGAGEAFF	TRBD1	.	TRBV9	TRBJ1-1
TGTGCCAGCAGTGAAATGAGGGGGCCCACTGAAGCTTTCTTT	CASSEMRGPTEAFF	TRBD1	.	TRBV6-1	TRBJ1-1
TGTGCCAGCAGGCCCAGACTAGCGGGGAACACACCTTTGAACACCGGGGAGCTGTTTTTT	CASRPRLAGNTPLNTGELFF	TRBD2	.	TRBV28	TRBJ2-2
TGTGCCAGCAGCTTAGGACAGGGGGGCAATCAGCCCCAGCATTTT	CASSLGQGGNQPQHF	TRBD1	.	TRBV11-2	TRBJ1-5